The 25 T cell receptor beta chains below all came from one sample that was sequenced in a study of breast tumors, draining lymph nodes, adjacent tissues. Breast cancer patients provided tissue from their axillary draining lymph nodes. TCRdb used MiXCR to reprocess the multiplex PCR reads, holding one entry per CDR3 protein. This table holds 200,000 or so distinct CDR3 sequences, roughly 31% found once. Specimen: axillary lymph node tissue. All receptors come from a female donor with breast cancer. Some clones in this sample may be carry-over from other donors' samples.

This chain links TRBV2 with TRBJ1-4; TRBD1 matches at 8 bases. The CDR3 has 14 residues. Germline V CDR1 and CDR2: SNHLY, FYNNEI. With 6 bases clipped from V and 7 bases from J, the junction kept 7 bases outside the gene matches. The chain's CDR3 is CASSRQGTGEKLFF. The CDR3 nucleotides read TGTGCCAGCAGCAGACAGGGGACGGGTGAAAAACTGTTTTTT. Full variable domain (outside the CDR3, taken from reference TRBV2 and TRBJ1-4): EPEVTQTPSHQVTQMGQEVILRCVPISNHLYFYWYRQILGQKVEFLVSFYNNEISEKSEIFDDQFSVERPDGSNFTLKIRSTKLEDSAMYFCASSRQGTGEKLFFGSGTQLSVL.

This clonotype was counted only a few times. Just one base apart from a much larger clone, this may be a read error. The J gene is TRBJ2-7, the V gene TRBV5-5; D tentatively fits TRBD1 or TRBD2 (5 bases each). This CDR3 has 17 residues. V gave up 3 bases and J gave up 2 bases, with 21 bases separating them. Germline assignment: CDR1 SGHKS and CDR2 YYEKEE (reference sequence). CDR3 protein: CASSSRATGAYPYEQYF. In DNA, the CDR3 is TGTGCCAGCAGCTCCCGCGCTACCGGGGCTTACCCCTACGAGCAGTACTTC.

This clonotype was detected ten times or more. The chain couples TRBV7-9 to TRBJ1-1; no clear D gene. Germline CDR1 reads SEHNR; CDR2 reads FQNEAQ (reference sequence). V lost 3 bases to trimming and J lost 1 base, with 9 bases between them. The CDR3 consists of 14 residues. The CDR3 spells CASSLDIGNTEAFF. DNA for the CDR3: TGTGCCAGCAGCTTGGATATCGGGAACACTGAAGCTTTCTTT. Using reference TRBV7-9 and TRBJ1-1 for the parts outside the CDR3, the full variable domain is DTGVSQNPRHKITKRGQNVTFRCDPISEHNRLYWYRQTLGQGPEFLTYFQNEAQLEKSRLLSDRFSAERPKGSFSTLEIQRTEQGDSAMYLCASSLDIGNTEAFFGQGTRLTVV.

This clonotype has more than one count but fewer than ten. It may be a read error: a sequence one base away is much more abundant. J is TRBJ2-3 and V is TRBV20-1, with D tentatively TRBD1 (5 bases). The CDR3 loop spans 18 amino acids. Trimming removed 1 base at V and 2 bases at J, with 22 bases between. Germline V lookup: CDR1 DFQATT, CDR2 SNEGSKA (reference sequence). The CDR3 sequence is CSARGSTGRRGITDTQYF. The CDR3 DNA sequence: TGCAGTGCTAGAGGGTCTACAGGCCGGCGAGGAATCACAGATACGCAGTATTTT.

This clonotype has ten or more counts. The genes are TRBV5-6 and TRBJ2-5; no reliable D call. There are 15 residues in the CDR3. Trimming left V 0 bases short and J 1 base short, with 10 bases between. Germline assignment: CDR1 SGHDT and CDR2 YYEEEE. CDR3 sequence (DNA): TGTGCCAGCAGCTTGGTGGACGGGTCCCAAGAGACCCAGTACTTC. As protein: CASSLVDGSQETQYF.

The chain joins TRBV11-1 to TRBJ1-2; TRBD1 matches at 10 bases. CDR1 is SGHAT, CDR2 FQDESV, per germline (reference sequence). The CDR3 has 19 residues. Unmatched junction bases numbered 22, after V lost 5 bases and J lost 7 bases. This chain's CDR3 is CASSLGTGDRALSIGGYTF. In DNA form, the CDR3 reads TGTGCCAGCAGCCTCGGGACAGGGGACAGGGCCCTATCGATTGGTGGCTACACCTTC.

This chain uses TRBV13 with TRBJ1-6; 7 bases are shared with TRBD1. CDR3 length: 16 amino acids. The germline gives CDR1 PRHDT, CDR2 FYEKMQ (reference sequence). Trimming removed 3 bases from V and 9 bases from J; junction bases left unmatched: 11. The CDR3 nucleotides are TGTGCCAGCAGCTTCTCGAAGACCGGGACAGCTTCACCCCTCCACTTT. Protein: CASSFSKTGTASPLHF.

The chain combines TRBV5-1 with TRBJ2-3, with 8 bases aligning to TRBD1. Looked up from germline, CDR1 is SGHRS and CDR2 is YFSETQ. The junction had 18 bases not matched to a gene; V was cut back by 4 bases and J by 5 bases. This CDR3 region has 18 residues. CDR3 coding DNA: TGCGCCAGCAGCCCTGGGCTTATTACAGGGGGGACTGAAGATACGCAGTATTTT. Translating gives CASSPGLITGGTEDTQYF.

Many counts were recorded for this clonotype. The chain couples TRBV11-2 to TRBJ1-4; D gene uncertain. CDR1 is SGHAT, CDR2 FQNNGV, per germline. The CDR3 has 14 amino acids. The V and J ends lost 3 bases and 4 bases respectively, with 9 bases between them. In DNA, the CDR3 is TGTGCCAGCAGCTTCGGCAGCTATAATGAAAAACTGTTTTTT. Translating gives CASSFGSYNEKLFF.

The rearrangement joins TRBV7-6 to TRBJ2-5, with 13 bases identical to TRBD2. CDR3 size: 16 residues. V dropped 3 bases and J dropped 2; count of bases not matched to a gene: 3. CDR1 and CDR2 from the germline V gene are SGHVS and FNYEAQ. CDR3 sequence (DNA): TGTGCCAGCAGCTTGGGACTAGCGGGGCGGCAAGAGACCCAGTACTTC. As protein: CASSLGLAGRQETQYF.

This clonotype was found once. The J gene is TRBJ1-4, the V gene TRBV5-1; 10 bases are a match to TRBD1. Trimming took 4 bases from V and 8 from J; bases not matched to a gene: 8. This CDR3 is 15 amino acids long. Germline V CDR1 and CDR2: SGHRS, YFSETQ. CDR3 amino acids: CASSRDRGADEKLFF. CDR3 in DNA: TGCGCCAGCAGCAGGGACAGGGGAGCGGACGAAAAACTGTTTTTT.

This clonotype was detected many times. CDR3 region: CASRPDRGLQTSTDTQYF. The CDR3 nucleotides read TGTGCCAGTCGTCCGGACAGGGGCCTTCAGACTAGCACAGATACGCAGTATTTT. This chain connects TRBV19 to TRBJ2-3; 9 bases align to TRBD1. The V gene end was trimmed by 8 bases and the J gene end by 0 bases; junction bases not matched to a gene: 15. CDR1 is LNHDA, CDR2 SQIVND, per germline (reference sequence). This CDR3 is built from 18 residues.

This clonotype was picked up a small number of times. CDR3 protein: CASSYRETSYGYTF. Here the CDR3 DNA reads TGTGCCAGCAGTTACAGGGAAACCAGCTATGGCTACACCTTC. The chain has TRBV12-3 or TRBV12-4 and TRBJ1-2; TRBD1 might be the D (6 bases). Trimming left V 4 bases short and J 4 bases short, with 13 bases between. The CDR3 runs 14 residues.

The V gene is TRBV12-3 or TRBV12-4, the J gene TRBJ1-1, with no clear D. This CDR3 has 14 residues. The V gene lost 3 bases and the J gene lost 2 bases, with 10 bases spanning the gap. The CDR3 protein is CASSFAQSNTEAFF. The DNA of the CDR3 is TGTGCCAGCAGTTTCGCGCAGTCCAACACTGAAGCTTTCTTT.

This clonotype was counted many times. The chain links TRBV5-4 to TRBJ2-5; the D gene is possibly TRBD1 (6 bases). Germline CDR1 SGHNT, CDR2 YYREEE (reference sequence). The length of the CDR3 is 14 residues. Trimming stripped 2 bases from V and 0 bases from J, with 8 bases between. Written as DNA, the CDR3 is TGTGCCAGCAGCTTCGGACAGAACCAAGAGACCCAGTACTTC. Its protein product is CASSFGQNQETQYF.

Details on this clonotype: Since a much larger clone is just one base distant, this may be a read error. J is TRBJ2-1 and V is TRBV9, with 9 bases lining up with TRBD2. Germline CDR1 is SGDLS and CDR2 is YYNGEE. V lost 0 bases, J lost 12 bases, and 13 bases stayed unmatched. CDR3 length: 16 amino acids. The CDR3 here is CASSVEVAGGLRAQFF. The CDR3 region has the DNA TGTGCCAGCAGCGTAGAGGTGGCGGGAGGGCTTAGGGCGCAGTTCTTC.

As to this clonotype: Being one base from a much bigger clone, this may be a read error. The V gene is TRBV28, the J gene TRBJ2-7; D not certain. The CDR3 covers 13 residues. Germline V CDR1 and CDR2: MDHEN, SYDVKM. DNA for the CDR3: TGTGCCAGCAGTTTATCCAGTTCCTACGGGCAGTACTTC. Encoded protein: CASSLSSSYGQYF.

Comments on this clonotype: A much more abundant neighbour one base away suggests this may be a read error. The rearrangement uses TRBV3-1 and TRBJ2-5, with D possibly matching TRBD2 (6 bases). Trimming took 4 bases from V and 0 from J, leaving 12 bases between them. CDR1 and CDR2 (germline): LGHDT, YNNKEL (reference sequence). The CDR3 totals 15 residues. In nucleotides, the CDR3 is TGTGCCAGCAGCCGGGACTGCCCGTACCAAGAGACCCAGTACTTC. Amino acid sequence: CASSRDCPYQETQYF.

This clonotype was counted at least ten times. The chain has TRBV20-1 and TRBJ2-2, with no clear D. CDR1 is DFQATT, CDR2 SNEGSKA, per germline (reference sequence). The CDR3 runs 16 residues. Trimming left V 0 bases short and J 1 base short, with 12 bases between. CDR3 sequence: CSARDAVLQNTGELFF. For the CDR3, the DNA is TGCAGTGCTAGAGACGCGGTTTTACAGAACACCGGGGAGCTGTTTTTT.

A note on this clonotype: No conserved phenylalanine or tryptophan is present at the end of the CDR3, so a read error is the likely explanation. The DNA is omitted, as the CDR3 cannot be located on it reliably, and the CDR3 follows TCRdb's listing. The chain links TRBV7-9 to TRBJ2-5; the DNA was not used to check the table's D call, TRBD2. Germline CDR1 reads SEHNR; CDR2 reads FQNEAQ (reference sequence). Including both end residues, the CDR3 is 10 amino acids long. CDR3 amino acids: CASSGLAGGI.

Concerning this clonotype itself: Relative to the germline gene, one junction end is altered; a read error may explain this. The chain has TRBV4-1 and TRBJ1-6, with D perhaps matching TRBD1 (5 bases). In germline, CDR1 is MGHRA, CDR2 YSYEKL. The CDR3 runs 17 residues. In nucleotides, the CDR3 is TGCGCCAGCAGCCAAGATCCACCGGGACTAGCGGGATCACCCTTCCACTTT. It yields the protein CASSQDPPGLAGSPFHF.

About this clonotype itself: At one of its ends the junction is not consistent with the germline gene, which may arise from a read error. V usage is TRBV20-1 and J usage is TRBJ1-1; D is undetermined. CDR1 is DFQATT, CDR2 SNEGSKA, per germline (reference sequence). The CDR3 has 13 residues. DNA for the CDR3: TGCAGTGCTAGTAACAACATGAACACTGGAGCTTTCTTT. As protein: CSASNNMNTGAFF.

This sequence joins TRBV5-4 and TRBJ1-2; D call uncertain. The CDR3 spans 16 residues. V lost 4 bases and J lost 2, with 18 bases in between. Looked up from germline, CDR1 is SGHNT and CDR2 is YYREEE (reference sequence). DNA of the CDR3: TGTGCCAGCAGCCTGGGCCCAGAGAGCCTAAACTATGGCTACACCTTC. It is translated as CASSLGPESLNYGYTF.

This clonotype was recorded many times. V and J are TRBV30 and TRBJ1-4; possible D gene TRBD1, 6 bases. Deletions cut 1 base from V and 11 bases from J, with 17 bases between. Germline lookup yields CDR1 GTSNPN and CDR2 SVGIG (reference sequence). This CDR3 is built from 14 residues. In DNA, the CDR3 is TGTGCCTGGAGTGGAAGACAGACGGGACACAAACTGTTTTTT. It codes for CAWSGRQTGHKLFF.

This rearrangement joins TRBV6-5 to TRBJ2-1, with TRBD2 matching 8 bases. Trimming took 7 bases from V and 5 from J; bases not matched to a gene: 10. Germline V gene sequence: CDR1 MNHEY, CDR2 SVGAGI. CDR3 size: 15 residues. The CDR3 coding sequence is TGTGCCAGCAACCTGGGCGGGAGGAGGGACAATGAGCAGTTCTTC. Its protein is CASNLGGRRDNEQFF.